This is a list of T cell receptor beta chains from one sample in a study of blood T cell repertoires in COVID-19. TCRdb's copy holds only in-frame clones and misses some; the assay was immunoSEQ multiplex PCR. The data contain around 80,000 clones, about four fifths of them singletons. The sequenced material came from peripheral blood. The receptors come from a human donor in a cohort sampled during active COVID-19. CDR3s include the opening cysteine and the closing phenylalanine or tryptophan. D genes are given only for firm matches. Clone size is shown for a subset of rows, as once, few, many or a class of expanded clone.

j_call | d_call | clone_size | v_call | cdr3_aa | cdr3_nt
TRBJ2-1 | TRBD1 | few | TRBV7-3 | CASSEDPPSEQGVNEQFF | TGTGCCAGCAGCGAAGATCCGCCTTCCGAGCAGGGGGTGAATGAGCAGTTCTTC
TRBJ1-5 | - | few | TRBV18 | CASSPRRGEGGNQPQHF | TGTGCCAGCTCACCGAGGAGGGGCGAAGGGGGCAATCAGCCCCAGCATTTT
TRBJ1-5 | - | few | TRBV11-1 | CASSYDVGGSQHF | TGTGCCAGCAGCTATGATGTGGGGGGGTCCCAGCATTTT
TRBJ2-7 | TRBD1 | - | TRBV5-1 | CASSKNSGTGGSEQYF | TGCGCCAGCAGTAAGAACTCCGGGACAGGGGGTTCCGAGCAGTACTTC
TRBJ2-1 | TRBD2 | - | TRBV7-2 | CASSPGLAGLREQFF | TGTGCCAGCAGCCCGGGACTAGCGGGGTTACGGGAGCAGTTCTTC
TRBJ2-1 | TRBD2 | - | TRBV9 | CASSVSGGRTYNEQFF | TGTGCCAGCAGCGTGAGCGGGGGGAGGACCTACAATGAGCAGTTCTTC
TRBJ2-2 | - | - | TRBV20-1 | CSASGGLSNTGELFF | TGCAGTGCTAGTGGTGGACTCTCGAACACCGGGGAGCTGTTTTTT
TRBJ2-3 | TRBD1 | - | TRBV7-9 | CASSWGQEFTDTQYF | TGTGCCAGCAGCTGGGGACAGGAGTTCACAGATACGCAGTATTTT
TRBJ1-1 | TRBD1 | - | TRBV7-9 | CASTRTGEGEAFF | TGTGCCAGCACCCGGACAGGGGAGGGCGAAGCTTTCTTT
TRBJ2-2 | - | - | TRBV7-2 | CASSLKSGYTGELFF | TGTGCCAGCAGCTTAAAGTCAGGATACACCGGGGAGCTGTTTTTT
TRBJ2-5 | - | - | TRBV5-4 | CASSFMSQETQYF | TGTGCCAGCAGCTTCATGTCACAAGAGACCCAGTACTTC
TRBJ2-7 | - | - | TRBV6-1 | CASSEGGFSYEQYF | TGTGCCAGCAGTGAGGGAGGATTCTCCTACGAGCAGTACTTC
TRBJ1-4 | TRBD1 | - | TRBV5-6 | CASSWEGQGNEKLFF | TGTGCCAGCAGCTGGGAGGGACAGGGGAATGAAAAACTGTTTTTT
TRBJ2-3 | TRBD2 | - | TRBV10-3 | CAISDGRGTDTQYF | TGTGCCATCAGTGACGGGAGGGGCACAGATACGCAGTATTTT
TRBJ1-2 | TRBD1 | - | TRBV5-6 | CASSQGTEDYGYTF | TGTGCCAGCAGCCAGGGGACAGAAGACTATGGCTACACCTTC
TRBJ2-2 | - | once | TRBV2 | CASTNIGPGELFF | TGTGCCAGCACCAACATTGGGCCCGGGGAGCTGTTTTTT
TRBJ1-5 | TRBD1 | once | TRBV19 | CASSDAGTGGGGQPQHF | TGTGCCAGTAGCGACGCCGGGACAGGGGGTGGGGGGCAGCCCCAGCATTTT
TRBJ2-2 | TRBD2 | - | TRBV2 | CASSGDGGAANTGELFF | TGTGCCAGCAGTGGGGACGGGGGGGCCGCGAACACCGGGGAGCTGTTTTTT
TRBJ2-7 | - | - | TRBV3-1/TRBV3-2 | CASSQDGGASREQYF | TGTGCCAGCAGCCAAGATGGGGGCGCATCGCGGGAGCAGTACTTC
TRBJ1-2 | TRBD1 | - | TRBV12-3/TRBV12-4 | CASSPPGQRGYTF | TGTGCCAGCAGTCCACCGGGACAGCGTGGCTACACCTTC
TRBJ1-2 | - | - | TRBV5-1 | CASSTGTPNYGYTF | TGCGCCAGCAGCACCGGGACACCCAACTATGGCTACACCTTC
TRBJ2-3 | - | - | TRBV9 | CASTTSTGISGDTQYF | TGTGCCAGCACCACCTCAACCGGGATTTCTGGAGATACGCAGTATTTT
TRBJ2-7 | TRBD1 | - | TRBV5-1 | CASSLEGQGAYEQYF | TGCGCCAGCAGCTTGGAGGGACAGGGGGCCTACGAGCAGTACTTC
TRBJ2-7 | - | - | TRBV10-3 | CAIKRGGINEQYF | TGTGCCATCAAGAGGGGGGGCATCAACGAGCAGTACTTC
TRBJ1-3 | - | - | TRBV4-2 | CASSQSGSGNTIYF | TGTGCCAGCAGCCAATCAGGCTCTGGAAACACCATATATTTT
TRBJ2-3 | TRBD1 | once | TRBV5-1 | CASSLMPKQGAGDTQYF | TGCGCCAGCAGCTTGATGCCCAAACAGGGGGCGGGAGATACGCAGTATTTT
TRBJ2-2 | TRBD2 | - | TRBV15 | CATRLRGGGVAGELFF | TGTGCCACCAGGCTTCGAGGCGGGGGGGTCGCCGGGGAGCTGTTTTTT
TRBJ2-3 | - | - | TRBV7-3 | CASSLRPGGSTDTQYF | TGTGCCAGCAGCTTAAGGCCTGGGGGGAGCACAGATACGCAGTATTTT
TRBJ1-4 | - | - | TRBV4-2 | CASSHHRAVDEKLFF | TGTGCCAGCAGCCACCACAGGGCGGTCGATGAAAAACTGTTTTTT
TRBJ1-2 | - | - | TRBV2 | CASAISGNYGYTF | TGTGCCAGCGCGATATCAGGGAACTATGGCTACACCTTC
TRBJ1-2 | TRBD1 | - | TRBV19 | CASRLAHGTANYGYTF | TGTGCCAGTAGACTTGCCCATGGGACAGCTAACTATGGCTACACCTTC